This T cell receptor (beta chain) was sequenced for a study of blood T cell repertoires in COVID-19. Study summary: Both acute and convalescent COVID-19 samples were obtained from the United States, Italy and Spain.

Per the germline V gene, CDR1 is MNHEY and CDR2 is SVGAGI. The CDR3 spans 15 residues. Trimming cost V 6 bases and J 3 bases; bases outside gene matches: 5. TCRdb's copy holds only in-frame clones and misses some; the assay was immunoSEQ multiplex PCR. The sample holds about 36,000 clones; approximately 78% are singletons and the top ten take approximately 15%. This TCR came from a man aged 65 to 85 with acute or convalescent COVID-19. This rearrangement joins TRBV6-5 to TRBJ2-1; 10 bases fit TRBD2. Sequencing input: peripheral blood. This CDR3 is CASRLSGRDYNEQFF. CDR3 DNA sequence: TGTGCCAGCAGACTAAGCGGGAGGGACTACAATGAGCAGTTCTTC.